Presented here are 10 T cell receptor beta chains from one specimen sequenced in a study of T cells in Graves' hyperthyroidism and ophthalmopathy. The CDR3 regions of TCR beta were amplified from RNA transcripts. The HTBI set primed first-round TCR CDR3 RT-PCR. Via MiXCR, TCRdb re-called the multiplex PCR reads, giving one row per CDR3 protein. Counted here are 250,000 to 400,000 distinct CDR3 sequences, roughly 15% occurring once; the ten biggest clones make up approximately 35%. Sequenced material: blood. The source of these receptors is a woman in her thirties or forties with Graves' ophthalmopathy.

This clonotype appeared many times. This chain's CDR3 is CASSFDFTGELFF. CDR3 sequence (DNA): TGTGCCAGCAGCTTTGATTTCACCGGGGAGCTGTTTTTT. The chain combines TRBV11-3 with TRBJ2-2; D is ambiguous. The CDR3 consists of 13 residues. Per germline, CDR1 SGHNT and CDR2 YENEEA. V was clipped by 3 bases and J by 4 bases, with 6 bases between them.

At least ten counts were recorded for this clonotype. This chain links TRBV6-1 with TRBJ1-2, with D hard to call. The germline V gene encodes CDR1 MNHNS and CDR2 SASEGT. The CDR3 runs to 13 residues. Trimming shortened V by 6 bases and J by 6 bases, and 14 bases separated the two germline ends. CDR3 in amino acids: CASRPDVSHGYTF. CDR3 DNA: TGTGCCAGCAGACCCGACGTTTCCCATGGCTACACCTTC.

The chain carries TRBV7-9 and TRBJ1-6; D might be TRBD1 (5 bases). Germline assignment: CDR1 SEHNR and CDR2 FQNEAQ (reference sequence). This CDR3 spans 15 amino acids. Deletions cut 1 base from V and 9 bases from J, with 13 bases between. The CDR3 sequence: CASSLGGAGSSPLHF. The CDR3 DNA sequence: TGTGCCAGCAGCTTAGGGGGCGCTGGGTCTTCACCCCTCCACTTT.

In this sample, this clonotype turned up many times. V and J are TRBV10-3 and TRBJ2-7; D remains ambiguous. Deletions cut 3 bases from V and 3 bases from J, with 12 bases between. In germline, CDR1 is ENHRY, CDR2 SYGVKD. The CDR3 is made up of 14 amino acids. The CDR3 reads CAISDGSSRYEQYF. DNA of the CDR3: TGTGCCATCAGTGATGGCAGTTCTCGCTACGAGCAGTACTTC.

The CDR3 DNA sequence: TGTGCCAGCCCCGAGAGGTGGGCTCTTAGCACAGATACGCAGTATTTT. This encodes CASPERWALSTDTQYF. The rearrangement joins TRBV5-8 to TRBJ2-3; D gene ambiguous. CDR3 length equals 16 residues. Germline CDR1 reads SGHTS; CDR2 reads YDEGEE. V was pared by 7 bases and J by 0 bases, with 18 bases between.

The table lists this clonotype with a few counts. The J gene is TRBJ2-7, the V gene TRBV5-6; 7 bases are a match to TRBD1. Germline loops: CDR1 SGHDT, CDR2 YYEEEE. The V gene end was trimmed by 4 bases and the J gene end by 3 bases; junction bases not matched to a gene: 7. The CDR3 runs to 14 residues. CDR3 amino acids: CASSPDRAFYEQYF. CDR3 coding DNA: TGTGCCAGCAGCCCCGACAGGGCCTTCTACGAGCAGTACTTC. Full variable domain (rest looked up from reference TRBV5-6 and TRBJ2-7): DAGVTQSPTHLIKTRGQQVTLRCSPKSGHDTVSWYQQALGQGPQFIFQYYEEEERQRGNFPDRFSGHQFPNYSSELNVNALLLGDSALYLCASSPDRAFYEQYFGPGTRLTVT.

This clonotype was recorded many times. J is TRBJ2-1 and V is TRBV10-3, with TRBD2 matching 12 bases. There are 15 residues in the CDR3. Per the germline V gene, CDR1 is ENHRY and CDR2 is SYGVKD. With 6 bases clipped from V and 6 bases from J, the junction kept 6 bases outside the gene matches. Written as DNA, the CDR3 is TGTGCCATCAGCAAGCTAGCGGGAGGGGTCAATGAGCAGTTCTTC. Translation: CAISKLAGGVNEQFF.

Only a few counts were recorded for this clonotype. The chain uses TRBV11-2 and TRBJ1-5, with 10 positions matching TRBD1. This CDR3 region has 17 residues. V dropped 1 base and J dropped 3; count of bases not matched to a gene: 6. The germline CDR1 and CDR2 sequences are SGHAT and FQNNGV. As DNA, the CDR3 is TGTGCCAGCAGCTTAGCCCCGGGACAGGGGAACAATCAGCCCCAGCATTTT. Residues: CASSLAPGQGNNQPQHF.

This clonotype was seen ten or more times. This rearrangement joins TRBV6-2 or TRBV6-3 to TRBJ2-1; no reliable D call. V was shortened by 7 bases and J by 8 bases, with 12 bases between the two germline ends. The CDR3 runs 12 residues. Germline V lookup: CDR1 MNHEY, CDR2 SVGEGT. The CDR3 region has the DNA TGTGCCAGCACCCGGCCGGTCGATGAGCAGTTCTTC. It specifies CASTRPVDEQFF.

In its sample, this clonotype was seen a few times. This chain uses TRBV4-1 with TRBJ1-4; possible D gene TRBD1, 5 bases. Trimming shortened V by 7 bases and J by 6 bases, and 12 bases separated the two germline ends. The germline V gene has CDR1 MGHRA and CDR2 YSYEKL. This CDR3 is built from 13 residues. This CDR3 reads CASTGQGDEKLFF. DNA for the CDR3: TGCGCCAGCACAGGACAAGGGGATGAAAAACTGTTTTTT.